These 6 T cell receptor beta chains came from one sample sequenced in a study of blood T cell repertoires in COVID-19. Libraries were prepared by immunoSEQ multiplex PCR; TCRdb keeps only in-frame clonotypes and omits some of them. The data hold 200,000 to 250,000 clones, with 82% observed a single time. Specimen: PBMCs or T cells enriched from blood (not recorded which). These receptors were taken from a woman aged 55-69 years who had recovered from COVID-19.

The V and J genes are TRBV18 and TRBJ1-2; 10 nucleotides align to TRBD1. Germline trimming cut 5 bases from V and 4 bases from J; bases unmatched to any gene: 7. The germline V gene has CDR1 KGHSH and CDR2 LQKENI. CDR3 length: 15 amino acids. This CDR3 is CASSKGTGEPYGYTF. The CDR3 DNA follows: TGTGCCAGCTCAAAGGGGACAGGGGAACCCTATGGCTACACCTTC.

V usage is TRBV3-1 (or the pseudogene TRBV3-2) and J usage is TRBJ1-3; D remains unclear. V shed 4 bases and J shed 4 bases, with 8 bases lying between them. CDR1 and CDR2 from the germline V gene are LGHDT and YNNKEL (reference sequence). The CDR3 sequence is 13 residues long. The CDR3 nucleotides are TGTGCCAGCAGCCCAGGCCGAGGAAACACCATATATTTT. Protein sequence: CASSPGRGNTIYF.

The V gene is TRBV5-6, the J gene TRBJ1-2; possible D gene TRBD1, 5 bases. Germline CDR1 and CDR2: SGHDT and YYEEEE. The CDR3 is 14 amino acids. V was trimmed by 2 bases and J by 1 base, leaving 9 bases between them. DNA of the CDR3: TGTGCCAGCAGCTTAGACAGTTTTAACTATGGCTACACCTTC. This codes for CASSLDSFNYGYTF.

This clone came up many times. The V gene is TRBV5-1, the J gene TRBJ1-2; 11 positions match TRBD1. Germline V lookup: CDR1 SGHRS, CDR2 YFSETQ. V lost 4 bases and J lost 4; bases outside the gene matches: 3. The CDR3 has 14 residues. The CDR3 region is CASSGGTGGYGYTF. The DNA for the CDR3 is TGCGCCAGCAGCGGCGGGACAGGGGGCTATGGCTACACCTTC.

The rearrangement links TRBV5-4 to TRBJ2-5; TRBD2 matches at 12 bases. The CDR3 totals 16 residues. Germline CDR1 reads SGHNT; CDR2 reads YYREEE (reference sequence). J lost 4 bases, V lost 0 bases, and 4 bases had no gene match. CDR3 DNA sequence: TGTGCCAGCAGCTTGGGACTAGCGGGGGTTCTAGAGACCCAGTACTTC. Encoded protein: CASSLGLAGVLETQYF. Full variable domain (outside the CDR3, taken from reference TRBV5-4 and TRBJ2-5): ETGVTQSPTHLIKTRGQQVTLRCSSQSGHNTVSWYQQALGQGPQFIFQYYREEENGRGNFPPRFSGLQFPNYSSELNVNALELDDSALYLCASSLGLAGVLETQYFGPGTRLLVL.

The gene calls are TRBV9 and TRBJ1-1; TRBD1 is a possible D gene (5 bases). The CDR3 runs 16 residues. V was pared by 4 bases and J by 9 bases, with 25 bases between. Germline CDR1 and CDR2: SGDLS and YYNGEE. CDR3 loop: CASSPRGEQAHIQAFF. CDR3 coding DNA: TGTGCCAGCAGCCCCCGCGGCGAACAGGCCCACATCCAAGCTTTCTTT.